This TCR beta chain was identified during a study of identical twins (dated by TCRdb to 2015 to 2016). Study-level background: TCR alpha and beta repertoires from monozygotic twins, unrelated adults of various ages and cord blood were deep-sequenced to test whether fetal clonotypes persist. To rule out contamination, replicate twin experiments were performed at different times with different library preparation protocols.

Taken from cysteine to phenylalanine, the CDR3 has 17 residues. Only the CDR3 DNA is retained, 51 bases long and in frame from the first base. The research as a whole found: The excess sharing between twins in beta out-of-frame sequences was weaker because fewer shared sequences reduced the signal-to-noise ratio. Out-of-frame TCR alpha sharing in monozygotic twins was systematically underestimated by recombination models, whereas sharing between unrelated individuals was in agreement with the recombination models. Invariant T cells such as MAIT and iNKT could partly confound zero-insertion analyses, although diverse VJ usage argued against such confounding for most clonotypes. Fewer insertions were carried by abundant cord blood beta clonotypes, a similar but weaker trend appeared in young adult naive repertoires, and no such trend appeared in memory repertoires. Out-of-frame TCR alpha sequences shared between twins showed an excess of low generation-probability sequences compared with coincidental sharing between unrelated individuals. Because the same donors could not be followed over many years, the conclusions relied on cross-sectional statistical analysis.

This clonotype was detected many times. The clone's antigen remains unknown. No per-base quality is available; no much larger clone lies one base away. The method was 5' RACE. These reads were obtained on an Illumina HiSeq 2000. A universal primer binding site was added through template switching, and the final cDNA carried a unique molecular identifier so that TCR cDNA molecules could be counted accurately. First-strand cDNA for TCR alpha and beta chains was synthesized from specific primers in the conserved constant-segment region. Each cDNA library was double barcoded, with a SMART-Mk sample barcode plus Illumina barcodes, to control for contamination. TruSeq adapter sequences along with Illumina sample barcodes were introduced in two successive PCR steps. Sequencing of the TCR alpha and beta cDNA libraries was done on the Illumina HiSeq platform using custom primers. The paper's processing steps were these. Raw reads were processed with MiGEC to extract unique molecular identifiers, and MiXCR was used to determine CDR3 positions. Recombination models were inferred per individual with the repgenHMM and IGoR tools using an EM algorithm. Shared clonotypes were analyzed with the tcR package in R, and sharing was normalized by the product of cloneset sizes. To study raw recombination free of thymic and clonal selection effects, out-of-frame nonproductive sequences were analyzed. TCRdb cleaned the public reads at Q25 with fastp, built clones with MiXCR and kept in-frame beta chains. Entries are consolidated by CDR3 protein sequence, retaining the most common genes and DNA. TCRdb, not the authors, supplied the V and J calls. The sample table records 500,000 to 700,000 distinct CDR3 sequences; about 7% of these occur just once. The top ten hold roughly 1.6% of the sample.

All donors were healthy Caucasians. The twin cohort comprised three pairs of female monozygotic twins, all aged roughly 18 to 30 years. Peripheral blood mononuclear cells were used as the source from which RNA for TCR libraries was isolated. These records were also assigned to another study, of yellow fever vaccine responses in identical twins. In that second paper, the authors write: According to the authors, the vaccine-induced T cell response in identical twins seemed to be partly convergent and partly specific to each individual. In identical twins, the study followed T cell clones that responded to the vaccine with precision.

The sequence was collected from a young woman in good health. The sequence joins TRBV21-1 to TRBJ2-1; the D segment call TRBD2 is taken from the table without a DNA check. TRBV21-1 is deemed a pseudogene. Material for sequencing was PBMCs. Here the CDR3 is given as CASSNPKAVRSYNEQFF. The sequenced DNA: TGTGCCAGCAGCAATCCTAAAGCGGTGCGTTCCTACAATGAGCAGTTCTTC.